The present TCR beta chain was sequenced within a study of cytomegalovirus exposure and HLA in healthy donors. PCR used 60 Vbeta primers and 13 Jbeta primers. The table came from immunoSEQ multiplex PCR; TCRdb's copy has only in-frame clones and leaves some out. Seen here are 150,000 to 180,000 clones, 65% to 85% observed once, and the top ten hold approximately 2.6%. Comment on this clone: The target antigen is unknown.

V was cut by 5 bases and J by 5 bases, with 6 bases left in between. CDR1 is MNHEY and CDR2 is SVGAGI in the germline V gene. This CDR3 spans 12 amino acids. Study findings and constraints: After further analysis at a later stage, 15,000 to 20,000 TCR beta sequences were associated with HLA alleles at 0.05 false discovery rate. Analysis was performed later, and it showed HLA-associated TCR beta chains to be more clonally expanded than equally common others. Rarity held for most TCR sequences, but there were some public TCRs that occurred in many donors. For presence/absence analyses, sequencing depth was assumed to be roughly uniform across donors.

Material: PBMCs. The sequence was collected from a man aged 18 to 35 in good health and CMV-seronegative. The chain links TRBV6-5 to TRBJ2-2; D is perhaps TRBD2 (6 bases). CDR3 in DNA: TGTGCCAGCAGTCGGGGGACCGGGGAGCTGTTTTTT. Its translation: CASSRGTGELFF.